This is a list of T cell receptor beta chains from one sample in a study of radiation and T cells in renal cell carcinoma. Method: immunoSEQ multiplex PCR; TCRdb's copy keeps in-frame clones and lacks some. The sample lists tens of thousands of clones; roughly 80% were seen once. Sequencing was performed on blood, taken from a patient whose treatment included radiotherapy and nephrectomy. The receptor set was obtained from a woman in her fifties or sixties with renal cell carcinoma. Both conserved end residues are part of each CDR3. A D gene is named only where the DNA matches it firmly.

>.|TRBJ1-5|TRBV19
CASSIRGLISNQPQHF
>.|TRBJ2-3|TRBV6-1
CASSEIALPSTDTQYF
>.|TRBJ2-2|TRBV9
CASTNLGTANTGELFF
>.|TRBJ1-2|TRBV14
CASSQDQLTGGYTF
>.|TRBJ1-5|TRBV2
CASSDEAPENQPQHF
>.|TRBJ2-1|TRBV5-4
CASSLSYNEQFF
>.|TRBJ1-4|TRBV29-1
CSVGFGHEKLFF
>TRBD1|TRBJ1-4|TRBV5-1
CASGPGQNEKLFF
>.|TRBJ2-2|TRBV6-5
CASSSGGELFF
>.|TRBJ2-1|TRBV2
CASSERGGLNEQFF
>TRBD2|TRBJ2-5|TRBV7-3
CASSLGRGEETQYF
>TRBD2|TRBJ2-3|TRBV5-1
CASSFLTSGGAVAATQYF
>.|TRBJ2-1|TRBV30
CAWSVSGTYNEQFF
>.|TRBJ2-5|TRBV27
CASSLWYQETQYF
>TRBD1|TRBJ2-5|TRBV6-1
CASSERGTGRETQYF
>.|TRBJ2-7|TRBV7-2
CASSPTSYEQYF
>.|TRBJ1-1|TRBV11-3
CASSRRPNTEAFF
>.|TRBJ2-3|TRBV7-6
CASSLGQTIKSDTQYF
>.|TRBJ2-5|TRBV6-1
CASSSGTARVETQYF
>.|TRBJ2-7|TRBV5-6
CASSQGLTLSSYEQYF
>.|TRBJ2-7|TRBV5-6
CASSFRREQYF
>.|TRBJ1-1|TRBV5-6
CASSWDTEAFF
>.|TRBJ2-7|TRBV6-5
CASTSRGEQYF
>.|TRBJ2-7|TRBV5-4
CASSRTKSGHSYEQYF
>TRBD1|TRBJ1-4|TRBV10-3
CAIRDTGEANEKLFF
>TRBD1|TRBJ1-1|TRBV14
CASSQGDRGPEAFF
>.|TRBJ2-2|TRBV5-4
CASSPRADVGELFF
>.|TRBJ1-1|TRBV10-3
CAISEGIEAFF
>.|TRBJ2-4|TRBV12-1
CASSFSSSGGENIQYF
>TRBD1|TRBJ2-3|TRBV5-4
CASRFTPGQGESDTQYF
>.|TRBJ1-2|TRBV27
CASSWTANYGYTF
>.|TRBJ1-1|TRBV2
CASSEIVREAFF
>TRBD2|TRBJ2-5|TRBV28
CASSLISGGAAETQYF
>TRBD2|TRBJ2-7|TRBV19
CASRPGGGYEQYF
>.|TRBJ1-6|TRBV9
CASSVQDGRTSPLHF
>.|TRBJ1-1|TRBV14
CASSPSGRVGTEAFF
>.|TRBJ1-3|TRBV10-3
CAISELYEDGNTIYF
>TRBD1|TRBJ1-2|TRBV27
CASSTRWDRGGNFYGYTF
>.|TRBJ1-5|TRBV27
CASSFLGGQPQHF
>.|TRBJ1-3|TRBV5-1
CASSWSVSGNTIYF
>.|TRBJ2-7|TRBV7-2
CASSPRSGGPYEQYF
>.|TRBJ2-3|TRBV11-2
CASSLDGGRTDTQYF
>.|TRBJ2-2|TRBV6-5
CASRGWTVNTGELFF
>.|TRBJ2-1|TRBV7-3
CASSLSSSYNEQFF
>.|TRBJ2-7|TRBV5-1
CASSLANRTYEQYF
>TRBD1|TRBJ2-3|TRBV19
CASSEPGTAFSDTQYF
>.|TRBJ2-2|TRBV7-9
CASSLAGANTGELFF
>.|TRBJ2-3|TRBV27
CASNPLPGAEDTQYF
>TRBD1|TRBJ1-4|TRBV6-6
CASSLGQGGNEKLFF
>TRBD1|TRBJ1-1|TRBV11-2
CASSLDRGTNTEAFF
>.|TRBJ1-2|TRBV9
CASTPGRYSYGYTF
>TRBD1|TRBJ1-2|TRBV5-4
CASSSSWTGHGYTF
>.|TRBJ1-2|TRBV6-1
CASSEMQAYGYTF
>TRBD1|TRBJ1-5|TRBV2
CASSRTGDQPQHF
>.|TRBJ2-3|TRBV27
CASSRVIARDTQYF
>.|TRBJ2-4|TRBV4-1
CASSQGLVSTKNIQYF
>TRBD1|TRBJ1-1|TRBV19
CASRSGGMNTEAFF
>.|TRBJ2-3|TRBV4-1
CASSPSIANYGTDTQYF